This T cell receptor (beta chain) emerged from a study of CD8 T cells in ankylosing spondylitis. Quantitative 5'-RACE with molecular barcodes generated TCR beta libraries. TCRdb reprocessed the 5' RACE reads via MiXCR and lists one record per CDR3 protein. Among approximately 250,000 distinct CDR3 sequences listed, under 35% were seen once. CDR1 and CDR2 (germline): DFQATT, SNEGSKA (reference sequence). The V end lost 3 bases, the J end lost 2 bases, and 12 bases lay between the germline ends. The CDR3 consists of 14 residues. Broader study findings: Disease-linked clones were CD8+ and relatively rare in peripheral blood.

In the case of this clonotype: The antigen is not known.

The receptor comes from a male donor with ankylosing spondylitis or in good health (not recorded which). Sequences were obtained from blood, either unsorted or a sorted T cell fraction (not recorded which). The chain uses TRBV20-1 and TRBJ2-3; a weak D match, TRBD2 (6 bases). The DNA of the CDR3 is TGCAGTGCTAGGACTAGGACCCTCACAGATACGCAGTATTTT. Its translation is CSARTRTLTDTQYF.